Included here is one TCR beta chain sequence, with context. Germline CDR1 is SEHNR and CDR2 is FQNEAQ (reference sequence). V lost 11 bases and J 4 bases, leaving 8 bases between the germline ends. This CDR3 is 10 amino acids long. The table came from immunoSEQ multiplex PCR; TCRdb's copy has only in-frame clones and leaves some out. The top ten clones hold around 0.25% of a sample with tens of thousands of clones, approximately 94% of them seen once. This specimen belongs to a study of technical replicates of blood from four donors. The TCR comes from a human donor in good health. Sequencing was done on a sample of T cells isolated from PBMCs. V and J are TRBV7-9 and TRBJ1-2; TRBD1 might be the D (5 bases). CDR3 nucleotide sequence: TGTGCCGGGGGGGGCTATGGCTACACCTTC. Translating it yields CAGGGYGYTF.